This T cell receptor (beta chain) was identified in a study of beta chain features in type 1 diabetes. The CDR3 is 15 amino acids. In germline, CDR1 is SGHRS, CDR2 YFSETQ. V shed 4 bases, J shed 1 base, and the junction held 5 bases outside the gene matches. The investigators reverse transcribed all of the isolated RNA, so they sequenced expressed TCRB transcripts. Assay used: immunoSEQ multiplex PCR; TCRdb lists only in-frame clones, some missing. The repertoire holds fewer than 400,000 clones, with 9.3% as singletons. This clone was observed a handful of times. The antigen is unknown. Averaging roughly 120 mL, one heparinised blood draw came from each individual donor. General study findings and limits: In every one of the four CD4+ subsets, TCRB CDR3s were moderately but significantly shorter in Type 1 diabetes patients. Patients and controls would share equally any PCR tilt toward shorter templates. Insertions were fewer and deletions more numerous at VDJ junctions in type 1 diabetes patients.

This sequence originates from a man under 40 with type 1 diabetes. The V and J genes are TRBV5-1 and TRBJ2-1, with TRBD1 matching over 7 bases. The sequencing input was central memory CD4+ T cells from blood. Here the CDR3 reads CASSGRQGSYNEQFF. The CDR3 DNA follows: TGCGCCAGCAGCGGCAGACAGGGTTCCTACAATGAGCAGTTCTTC.